This TCR beta chain was captured by sequencing in a study of T-cell reconstitution after alpha-beta-depleted transplantation in children (dated by TCRdb to the mid-2010s). General notes on the study: Using TCR repertoire profiling, the study quantitatively followed how T-cell immune reconstitution unfolded in children after TCRalphabeta/CD19-depleted allogeneic hematopoietic cell transplantation.

This clonotype was picked up a small number of times. The antigen this receptor binds is unknown. Base qualities are missing; no much larger clone stands one base away. The library was made by PCR. TCRdb records Illumina HiSeq 2500 as the sequencer. Molecular barcoding was employed in the preparation of TCR libraries, with unique molecular identifiers being used to normalize TCRbeta repertoire quantification. TCRdb reworked the public reads: Q25 trimming with fastp, MiXCR clone assembly, productive beta chains retained. Every entry covers one CDR3 protein and lists the most common genes and DNA from its rows. This sample holds hundreds of thousands of distinct CDR3 sequences; 13% were observed only once. Of the sample, roughly 0.77% is held by the ten largest clones. Here is what the overall study found, with its caveats: In some patients, high TCRbeta diversity at day 60 was attributed to recipient T cells and intrathymic progenitors that had survived conditioning. The frequencies of hyperexpanded clones fell over the following months, and after one year, T-cell counts and TCRbeta diversity were mostly attributed to newly produced T cells. Apparently early alphabetaT-cell count recovery about two months after transplant reportedly relied on only several hundred rapidly expanded clones derived from non-depleted graft cells.

The sample's treatment or condition label, in plain terms: allogeneic hematopoietic cell transplantation with graft depleted of TCRalphabeta T cells and CD19 B cells. Transplant recipients were children who received TCRalphabeta/CD19-depleted allogeneic hematopoietic cell grafts. The CDR3 runs 15 residues from the cysteine to the phenylalanine. CDR3 DNA is the only sequence kept; it has 45 bases, read in frame from the first base. V is cut by 5 bases and J by 0 bases, and the space between the germline ends is 14 bases. Taken from the germline V gene, the CDR1 and CDR2 loops are SQVTM and ANQGSEA. Recombination connected TRBV29-1 to TRBJ2-1; the D gene assignment is ambiguous. The sequenced sample was PBMCs, obtained before TCRalphabeta/CD19-depleted stem cell transplant. The TCR was taken from a girl aged 2 to 10 with congenital amegakaryocytic thrombocytopenia, due to receive a stem cell transplant. The DNA sequence is TGCAGCGTTACCGGCGACCCTTTCTCCTACAATGAGCAGTTCTTC. Its protein is CSVTGDPFSYNEQFF.